In this sample, the clone carrying this T cell receptor beta chain turned up many times. What it binds is not known. This sample is part of a study of blood T cells in healthy people across ages. Broader study findings: With naive T cell percentage, TCR beta diversity showed a strong correlation. For the donors, CMV status was unknown and possibly confounded expanded clonotype changes.

Combining a sample-barcoded 5' primer with a J-beta primer mix, a second PCR ran for 7 to 11 cycles. Carrying 12 random nucleotides, a template-switch adaptor labeled each individual cDNA molecule. Via MiXCR, TCRdb re-called the 5' RACE reads, giving one row per CDR3 protein. The sample lists about 650,000 distinct CDR3 sequences; approximately 31% were seen once. The donors, all healthy, were Caucasians living in Russia, aged about 6 to 100. With V trimmed by 0 bases and J by 4 bases, 4 bases remained unmatched. Per the germline V gene, CDR1 is SGDLS and CDR2 is YYNGEE. The CDR3 contains 15 residues.

The chain recombines TRBV9 with TRBJ1-5, with 7 bases fitting TRBD1. Sequenced material: blood. This TCR came from an elderly woman in good health. In DNA, the CDR3 is TGTGCCAGCAGCGTAGAGGCAGGGGGGAATCAGCCCCAGCATTTT. This encodes CASSVEAGGNQPQHF.